Following are 27 T cell receptor beta chains from one sample sequenced in a study of long-term antiretroviral therapy in people with HIV. Assay version v3.0 of immunoSEQ was used, and it was run at survey level. Produced via immunoSEQ multiplex PCR; TCRdb's table is partial and in-frame only. This table holds 20,000 to 30,000 clones, 86% found once. The sample here was unsorted PBMCs, taken 1.9 years after starting antiretroviral therapy. Every receptor here comes from a woman aged 30 to 39 with HIV.

The chain links TRBV29-1 to TRBJ2-2; no clear D gene. The CDR3 covers 12 residues. The V gene's germline CDR1 is SQVTM and CDR2 ANQGSEA. V shed 4 bases and J shed 4 bases, with 7 bases lying between them. CDR3 sequence: CSVAQPTGELFF. The CDR3, as DNA: TGCAGCGTTGCTCAGCCCACCGGGGAGCTGTTTTTT.

The chain has TRBV29-1 and TRBJ2-3; 7 bases fit TRBD1. CDR1 is SQVTM, CDR2 ANQGSEA, per germline. Trimming took 2 bases from V and 4 from J; bases not matched to a gene: 9. This CDR3 has 15 amino acids. CDR3 region: CSVERNTGDADTQYF. As DNA, the CDR3 is TGCAGCGTTGAACGTAATACAGGGGATGCAGATACGCAGTATTTT.

The chain links TRBV6-6 to TRBJ1-3, with D possibly TRBD1 on 5 matching bases. Germline CDR1 reads MNHNY; CDR2 reads SVGAGI (reference sequence). With 2 bases removed from V and 4 bases from J, the gap between germline ends came to 15 bases. The CDR3 consists of 16 residues. The CDR3 sequence is CASSYPATVPGNTIYF. CDR3 sequence (DNA): TGTGCCAGCAGTTACCCGGCGACAGTCCCCGGAAACACCATATATTTT.

The chain is built from TRBV5-6 and TRBJ1-1, with a tentative D call TRBD1 (5 bases). Trimming stripped 4 bases from V and 5 bases from J, with 15 bases between. The CDR3 totals 14 residues. Per germline, CDR1 SGHDT and CDR2 YYEEEE. The CDR3 loop is CASSLEGRGTEAFF. CDR3 in DNA: TGTGCCAGCAGCCTAGAGGGGCGAGGGACTGAAGCTTTCTTT.

J is TRBJ2-7 and V is TRBV4-1; 12 positions agree with TRBD2. Looked up from germline, CDR1 is MGHRA and CDR2 is YSYEKL. J lost 3 bases, V lost 2 bases, and 5 bases had no gene match. The CDR3 has 16 amino acids. The CDR3 DNA follows: TGCGCCAGCAGCCAACGGACTAGCGGGGATATCTACGAGCAGTACGTC. Amino acids: CASSQRTSGDIYEQYV.

V is TRBV4-1 and J is TRBJ1-4; D not resolved. Germline CDR1 MGHRA, CDR2 YSYEKL. Deletions cut 4 bases from V and 5 bases from J, with 8 bases between. The CDR3 spans 13 residues. The CDR3 nucleotides are TGCGCCAGCAGCCGTTGGCAGAATGAAAAACTGTTTTTT. It yields the protein CASSRWQNEKLFF.

The V and J genes are TRBV10-2 and TRBJ2-3; possibly TRBD1 or TRBD2 for D (5 bases each). Germline V gene lookup returns CDR1 WSHSY and CDR2 SAAADI. Trimming stripped 10 bases from V and 0 bases from J, with 11 bases between. This CDR3 has 13 amino acids. CDR3 residues: CATRGPSTDTQYF. The CDR3 DNA reads TGCGCCACCCGGGGACCAAGCACAGATACGCAGTATTTT.

The J gene is TRBJ1-6, the V gene TRBV10-3, with D unresolved. The V end was cut by 3 bases, the J end by 10 bases, with 10 bases between. The germline CDR1 and CDR2 sequences are ENHRY and SYGVKD. This CDR3 is 13 amino acids long. In nucleotides, the CDR3 is TGTGCCATCAGTGAAAACCCGGAGTCACCCCTCCACTTT. Translating it yields CAISENPESPLHF.

This chain connects TRBV11-2 to TRBJ2-2, with D unclear. The CDR3 loop spans 15 amino acids. Germline V gene data show CDR1 as SGHAT and CDR2 as FQNNGV. The germline V and J ends were trimmed by 4 bases and 5 bases, with 14 bases remaining between them. CDR3 region: CASSSQILVTGELFF. For the CDR3, the DNA is TGTGCCAGCAGCTCCCAGATATTGGTAACCGGGGAGCTGTTTTTT.

This clone was recorded a few times. The chain recombines TRBV2 with TRBJ2-7, with D possibly being TRBD1 (6 bases). In germline, CDR1 is SNHLY, CDR2 FYNNEI. The V and J ends lost 8 bases and 6 bases respectively, with 14 bases between them. The CDR3 has 12 amino acids. The CDR3 bases are TGTGCCAGCTTGGCAGGGGCGGCCGAGCAGTACGTC. Translating it yields CASLAGAAEQYV.

The chain is built from TRBV5-1 and TRBJ2-6, with TRBD1 identical over 7 bases. V trimming: 4 bases; J trimming: 0 bases; junction bases outside the gene matches: 4. The germline V gene has CDR1 SGHRS and CDR2 YFSETQ. The length of the CDR3 is 16 residues. Here the CDR3 reads CASSPTGVSGANVLTF. CDR3 in DNA: TGCGCCAGCAGCCCAACAGGGGTCTCTGGGGCCAACGTCCTGACTTTC. The full variable domain, rest sourced from reference TRBV5-1 and TRBJ2-6, is KAGVTQTPRYLIKTRGQQVTLSCSPISGHRSVSWYQQTPGQGLQFLFEYFSETQRNKGNFPGRFSGRQFSNSRSEMNVSTLELGDSALYLCASSPTGVSGANVLTFGAGSRLTVL.

The chain uses TRBV19 and TRBJ1-4; 8 bases match TRBD1. The germline CDR1 and CDR2 sequences are LNHDA and SQIVND (reference sequence). The CDR3 extends over 14 amino acids. V lost 7 bases and J lost 5; bases outside the gene matches: 6. CDR3 bases: TGTGCCAGTACGCGGCAGGGGGCGAATGAAAAACTGTTTTTT. Amino acids: CASTRQGANEKLFF.

This clone was detected a few times. The chain employs TRBV2 and TRBJ1-2; D ambiguous. With 6 bases removed from V and 4 bases from J, the gap between germline ends came to 15 bases. Germline CDR1 is SNHLY and CDR2 is FYNNEI. This CDR3 is 14 amino acids long. CDR3 in DNA: TGTGCCAGCAGCTATGATCCGGGGATCTATGGCTACACCTTC. Its protein is CASSYDPGIYGYTF.

V and J are TRBV11-2 and TRBJ1-4, with a weak D call TRBD1 (6 bases). The CDR3 spans 14 residues. The germline gives CDR1 SGHAT, CDR2 FQNNGV. Trimming shortened V by 4 bases and J by 8 bases, and 14 bases separated the two germline ends. The CDR3: CASSSRQVSEKLFF. The CDR3, as DNA: TGTGCCAGCAGCTCCCGACAGGTCTCAGAAAAACTGTTTTTT.

The chain couples TRBV7-8 to TRBJ2-3; possibly TRBD2 for D (6 bases). Germline-derived CDR1 and CDR2 are SGHVS and FQNEAQ. The CDR3 runs to 16 residues. The V end was cut by 3 bases, the J end by 3 bases, with 16 bases between. CDR3 nucleotide sequence: TGTGCCAGCAGCTTGGGCGGGACCCTGGGGACAGATACGCAGTATTTT. Translating gives CASSLGGTLGTDTQYF.

The chain carries TRBV6-5 and TRBJ1-1, with TRBD1 identical over 7 bases. The germline V gene encodes CDR1 MNHEY and CDR2 SVGAGI. CDR3 length equals 12 residues. The V gene end was trimmed by 6 bases and the J gene end by 4 bases; junction bases not matched to a gene: 2. The CDR3 loop is CASRRQGTEAFF. In nucleotides, the CDR3 is TGTGCCAGCAGACGACAGGGCACTGAAGCTTTCTTT.

This clone came up once. V usage is TRBV19 and J usage is TRBJ1-5; 7 bases align to TRBD1. CDR1 is LNHDA and CDR2 is SQIVND in the germline V gene (reference sequence). CDR3 length equals 15 residues. The junction had 5 bases not matched to a gene; V was cut back by 4 bases and J by 2 bases. Here the CDR3 reads CASSTSDRGNQPQHF. The DNA for the CDR3 is TGTGCCAGTAGTACATCTGACAGGGGCAATCAGCCCCAGCATTTT.

The gene calls are TRBV29-1 and TRBJ2-3; 7 bases line up with TRBD2. V trimming: 8 bases; J trimming: 2 bases; junction bases outside the gene matches: 10. CDR3 length: 14 amino acids. Germline CDR1 is SQVTM and CDR2 is ANQGSEA. The CDR3, as DNA: TGCAGCTCAAAATCGCGGGGGAACACAGATACGCAGTATTTT. Its translation: CSSKSRGNTDTQYF.

V usage is TRBV6-1 and J usage is TRBJ2-7, with a possible D match to TRBD1 (5 bases). The CDR3 is 15 amino acids. Germline V gives CDR1 MNHNS, CDR2 SASEGT. Trimming took off 4 bases at V and 2 bases at J, with 15 bases between the two ends. The CDR3 DNA follows: TGTGCCAGCAGTGCTACGGACATTGTTACCTACGAGCAGTACGTC. Translating gives CASSATDIVTYEQYV.

This clone was observed a few times. The chain joins TRBV21-1 to TRBJ1-1. TRBV21-1 is described as a pseudogene. The CDR3 runs to 20 residues. The CDR3 reads CASSKERGERTLSEFTEAFF. In DNA form, the CDR3 reads TGTGCCAGCAGCAAAGAACGGGGGGAGCGCACCCTCTCCGAATTTACTGAAGCTTTCTTT.

About this clone itself: One junction end disagrees with the germline gene, perhaps due to a read error. The same CDR3 arises from other DNA sequences in this sample as well. This chain joins TRBV5-1 and TRBJ1-3; D is uncertain. This CDR3 has 18 residues. Germline-derived CDR1 and CDR2 are SGHRS and YFSETQ. As DNA, the CDR3 is TGTGCCAGCAGCTTGGCCAGTAACGGAGCCTCGGCTGGAAACACCATATATTTT. This encodes CASSLASNGASAGNTIYF.

V and J are TRBV7-8 and TRBJ2-1, with D unclear. Germline V lookup: CDR1 SGHVS, CDR2 FQNEAQ. CDR3 size: 12 residues. Deletions cut 5 bases from V and 10 bases from J, with 12 bases between. In nucleotides, the CDR3 is TGTGCCAGCAGCCCAAGAGTGCTCGAGCAGTTCTTC. Amino acid sequence: CASSPRVLEQFF.

This chain links TRBV9 with TRBJ2-5; no clear D gene. The V gene's germline CDR1 is SGDLS and CDR2 YYNGEE. The V gene lost 0 bases and the J gene lost 6 bases, with 15 bases spanning the gap. The CDR3 is 15 amino acids. Here the CDR3 reads CASSVDSGSPQTQYF. Here the CDR3 DNA reads TGTGCCAGCAGCGTAGACTCCGGGTCCCCTCAGACCCAGTACTTC.

The rearrangement joins TRBV7-9 to TRBJ1-2; possibly TRBD1 for D (6 bases). Per germline, CDR1 SEHNR and CDR2 FQNEAQ (reference sequence). This CDR3 contains 13 residues. The V gene lost 8 bases and the J gene lost 2 bases, with 12 bases spanning the gap. The CDR3: CASGGLANYGYTF. The CDR3 DNA follows: TGTGCCAGCGGGGGGCTCGCAAACTATGGCTACACCTTC.

This sequence joins TRBV7-9 and TRBJ2-7; weak D call: TRBD2 (5 bases). The germline V gene has CDR1 SEHNR and CDR2 FQNEAQ (reference sequence). V was clipped by 2 bases and J by 6 bases, with 8 bases between them. This CDR3 is 12 amino acids long. CDR3 amino acids: CASSLTGIEQYV. The CDR3 region has the DNA TGTGCCAGCAGCTTAACGGGAATCGAGCAGTACGTC.

This rearrangement joins TRBV19 to TRBJ2-7; TRBD2 matches at 8 bases. Germline V gene lookup returns CDR1 LNHDA and CDR2 SQIVND (reference sequence). With V trimmed by 4 bases and J by 4 bases, 0 bases remained unmatched. The CDR3 sequence is 12 residues long. CDR3 coding DNA: TGTGCCAGTAGTAGCGGGGGGTACGAGCAGTACTTC. It codes for CASSSGGYEQYF.

V is TRBV5-4 and J is TRBJ2-1, with TRBD2 matching over 12 bases. Germline CDR1 is SGHNT and CDR2 is YYREEE (reference sequence). The V segment lost 4 bases and the J segment 4 bases; nucleotides outside the gene matches: 3. The CDR3 has 15 residues. CDR3 protein: CASSVTSGGYNEQFF. As DNA, the CDR3 is TGTGCCAGCAGCGTGACTAGCGGGGGATACAATGAGCAGTTCTTC.